This is a list of T cell receptor beta chains from one sample in a study of blood T cell repertoires in COVID-19. Produced via immunoSEQ multiplex PCR; TCRdb's table is partial and in-frame only. Found here are around 100,000 clones, approximately 84% of them singletons; the top ten hold around 16%. Sequenced material: peripheral blood. The receptors stem from a woman aged 60-75 years with acute or convalescent COVID-19. The CDR3 runs from the conserved cysteine through the conserved F or W. Each record gives: J gene, D gene, V gene, CDR3 protein. A D gene is named only where the DNA matches it firmly.

J: TRBJ1-2
D: TRBD1
V: TRBV28
CDR3: CASRIGQGASGYTF

J: TRBJ2-1
D: TRBD2
V: TRBV6-5
CDR3: CASSDRTSGRGVF

J: TRBJ1-6
D: -
V: TRBV18
CDR3: CASSPIPDSNSPLHF

J: TRBJ1-2
D: -
V: TRBV29-1
CDR3: CSALREGDGYTF

J: TRBJ1-4
D: -
V: TRBV4-2
CDR3: CASSLINEKLFF

J: TRBJ1-1
D: -
V: TRBV2
CDR3: CASNREQLEAFF

J: TRBJ1-4
D: -
V: TRBV5-8
CDR3: CASSRTGSEKLFF

J: TRBJ2-7
D: TRBD1
V: TRBV6-5
CDR3: CASSLQGAGDEQYF

J: TRBJ1-1
D: -
V: TRBV11-2
CDR3: CASSQQGNTEAFF

J: TRBJ1-1
D: -
V: TRBV29-1
CDR3: CSAYGDNTEAFF

J: TRBJ2-5
D: TRBD2
V: TRBV11-2
CDR3: CASSLALAGQQETQYF

J: TRBJ2-5
D: TRBD2
V: TRBV29-1
CDR3: CSVEGASGGAWYQETQYF

J: TRBJ1-4
D: -
V: TRBV7-8
CDR3: CASSLARNEKLFF

J: TRBJ2-2
D: -
V: TRBV6-6
CDR3: CASSSTGSNTGELFF

J: TRBJ1-2
D: -
V: TRBV7-2
CDR3: CASRRTGGAPNYGYTF

J: TRBJ1-6
D: -
V: TRBV5-1
CDR3: CASSLAGQVGGSNSPLHF

J: TRBJ1-2
D: -
V: TRBV10-3
CDR3: CAISHTDALANYGYTF

J: TRBJ1-3
D: -
V: TRBV19
CDR3: CASTGVDYSGNTIYF

J: TRBJ1-5
D: -
V: TRBV6-2/TRBV6-3
CDR3: CASSRQSHSNQPQHF

J: TRBJ2-3
D: TRBD1
V: TRBV27
CDR3: CASRTGDTDTQYF

J: TRBJ1-1
D: TRBD1
V: TRBV10-1
CDR3: CASSRPGGTEAFF

J: TRBJ1-1
D: -
V: TRBV29-1
CDR3: CSARGQLNTEAFF

J: TRBJ2-7
D: TRBD1
V: TRBV5-5
CDR3: CASSLQDRGPYEQYF

J: TRBJ2-5
D: TRBD2
V: TRBV3-1/TRBV3-2
CDR3: CASSHNPGGMETQYF

J: TRBJ1-2
D: TRBD1
V: TRBV19
CDR3: CASSIGSTGYYGYTF

J: TRBJ1-1
D: -
V: TRBV18
CDR3: CASSPLKDTRLTEAFF

J: TRBJ2-2
D: TRBD1
V: TRBV10-3
CDR3: CAISVAQGANTGELFF

J: TRBJ2-7
D: TRBD1
V: TRBV7-3
CDR3: CASSTWTGPYEQYF

J: TRBJ1-2
D: -
V: TRBV11-3
CDR3: CASSPIRGGYTF

J: TRBJ2-7
D: -
V: TRBV11-3
CDR3: CASSVRWVVGSEQYF

J: TRBJ2-7
D: TRBD2
V: TRBV5-1
CDR3: CASSFDGGAYEQYF

J: TRBJ1-4
D: -
V: TRBV30
CDR3: CAWKKGVTNEKLFF

J: TRBJ1-5
D: -
V: TRBV9
CDR3: CASSVRPQHF

J: TRBJ2-1
D: TRBD2
V: TRBV7-9
CDR3: CASSLAGGYNEQFF

J: TRBJ2-7
D: TRBD1
V: TRBV6-5
CDR3: CASSYSGTETYEQYF

J: TRBJ2-6
D: -
V: TRBV5-1
CDR3: CASSLTGAGGANVLTF

J: TRBJ1-6
D: TRBD1
V: TRBV2
CDR3: CASSGSDRVGSPLHF

J: TRBJ1-6
D: -
V: TRBV19
CDR3: CASSSRSSYNSPLHF

J: TRBJ2-6
D: TRBD1
V: TRBV7-2
CDR3: CASSLALRTGAYSGANVLTF

J: TRBJ1-6
D: -
V: TRBV5-1
CDR3: CASSPTQGRNNSPLHF

J: TRBJ1-1
D: -
V: TRBV5-4
CDR3: CASSSPAGMNTEAFF

J: TRBJ2-1
D: TRBD2
V: TRBV11-1
CDR3: CASSMTSGGTYNEQFF

J: TRBJ1-3
D: TRBD1
V: TRBV19
CDR3: CASSRGTDGNTIYF

J: TRBJ2-7
D: -
V: TRBV6-5
CDR3: CASSYSSMGRSYEQYF

J: TRBJ1-5
D: TRBD1
V: TRBV28
CDR3: CASSRPTGGIQPQHF

J: TRBJ1-1
D: -
V: TRBV18
CDR3: CASSPGGRGLTEAFF

J: TRBJ1-1
D: -
V: TRBV28
CDR3: CASRANTEAFF

J: TRBJ2-5
D: -
V: TRBV9
CDR3: CASRTEGVETQYF

J: TRBJ2-1
D: -
V: TRBV28
CDR3: CASTGYNEQFF

J: TRBJ1-5
D: TRBD1
V: TRBV11-2
CDR3: CASSPGQGGNQPQHF

J: TRBJ1-2
D: -
V: TRBV9
CDR3: CASSSTPNYGYTF

J: TRBJ1-6
D: -
V: TRBV19
CDR3: CASRDEDSFNSPLHF

J: TRBJ2-1
D: TRBD1
V: TRBV10-1
CDR3: CASSEGGQGYEQFF

J: TRBJ2-7
D: TRBD2
V: TRBV5-4
CDR3: CASSKGLAAYEQYF

J: TRBJ1-4
D: TRBD1
V: TRBV5-1
CDR3: CASSLGTGDEKLFF